This section outlines one T cell receptor beta chain sequence together with its context. The target antigen is unknown. These data come from a study of vaccination effects on CD4 cells after COVID-19. Whole-study results and caveats: Convalescent patients were few in the study, and early post-infection timepoints were absent.

Repertoires were generated with immunoSEQ multiplex PCR, while TCRdb's copy carries only in-frame clones and drops some. Here the sample spans approximately 58,000 clones, more than 60% being singletons. CDR1 and CDR2 (germline): MNHEY, SVGAGI. The CDR3 length is 14 residues. The ends were cut back, 6 bases at V and 7 bases at J, with 18 bases in the middle. Isolating CD4+ T cells followed around nine days of culture. Nucleocapsid antibody tests were negative, and the vaccine recipients had no prior SARS-CoV-2 infection. The clonotype was recovered from a human donor who received a COVID-19 vaccine. This chain joins TRBV6-5 and TRBJ1-2, with D perhaps matching TRBD1 (5 bases). Sequences were derived from CD4+ T cells from PBMCs cultured without peptide, sampled before COVID-19 vaccination. CDR3 amino acids: CASSRKPTGSGYTF. DNA for the CDR3: TGTGCCAGCAGCCGCAAACCAACAGGATCTGGCTACACCTTC.